This entry lists 4 T cell receptor beta chains sequenced from one sample in a study of B cell selection in AIRE deficiency. TCRdb keeps only in-frame clones here, not all; method: immunoSEQ multiplex PCR. The table has 12,000 to 15,000 clones, 90% to 95% seen once. Sorted regulatory T cells were CD4-positive, CD25-high and CD127-low or negative. Sequenced material: Tregs sorted from PBMCs. The source is a human donor with AIRE deficiency.

This clone turned up a few times. The rearrangement uses TRBV27 and TRBJ2-3, with D hard to call. Trimming cost V 5 bases and J 0 bases, with 9 bases left between them. There are 14 residues in the CDR3. Per germline, CDR1 MNHEY and CDR2 SMNVEV (reference sequence). CDR3 sequence reads: CASSTLASTDTQYF. In nucleotides, the CDR3 is TGTGCCAGCAGTACCTTAGCTAGCACAGATACGCAGTATTTT.

The chain recombines TRBV27 with TRBJ2-2, with D unclear. The V end was cut by 0 bases, the J end by 4 bases, with 6 bases between. The CDR3 has 14 residues. Germline assignment: CDR1 MNHEY and CDR2 SMNVEV (reference sequence). The CDR3 sequence is CASSLSVSTGELFF. DNA for the CDR3: TGTGCCAGCAGTTTATCCGTTTCCACCGGGGAGCTGTTTTTT.

This chain connects TRBV4-3 to TRBJ2-7, with D perhaps given as TRBD1 or TRBD2 (6 bases each). The CDR3 length is 13 residues. Germline CDR1 is LGHNA and CDR2 is YSLEER. Trimming removed 2 bases from V and 9 bases from J, with 14 bases in between. CDR3: CASSQQQGGGQYF. In DNA, the CDR3 is TGCGCCAGCAGCCAACAACAGGGAGGCGGGCAGTACTTC.

This chain joins TRBV28 and TRBJ1-2; D is ambiguous. This CDR3 has 12 amino acids. Germline V CDR1 and CDR2: MDHEN, SYDVKM. Trimming cost V 5 bases and J 4 bases, with 8 bases left between them. CDR3 bases: TGTGCCAGCAGTACAGATCCCTATGGCTACACCTTC. Translated, it gives CASSTDPYGYTF.